A selection of T cell receptor beta chains follows, all from one sample in a study of T cell responses to AZD1222 COVID-19 vaccine. The protocol was immunoSEQ multiplex PCR, while the TCRdb copy is restricted to in-frame clones and leaves out a portion. The profile shows more than 140,000 clones, 70% to 90% of them singletons. This specimen consisted of peripheral blood, obtained on day 0 of AZD1222 vaccination. These receptors were collected from an adult in good health. CDR3s include the opening cysteine and the closing phenylalanine or tryptophan. A D gene is named only where the DNA matches it firmly. Size is stated for part of the rows, as once, few or many counts, or as a class when the clone is expanded.

CDR3 protein: CASSLVTGGTDTQYF
CDR3 DNA: TGCGCCAGCAGCTTGGTGACAGGGGGCACAGATACGCAGTATTTT
V gene: TRBV5-1
clone size: .
D gene: TRBD1
J gene: TRBJ2-3

CDR3 protein: CASSPGTTLTYEQYF
CDR3 DNA: TGTGCCAGCAGCCCGGGGACAACCCTTACCTACGAGCAGTACTTC
V gene: TRBV9
clone size: .
D gene: .
J gene: TRBJ2-7

CDR3 protein: CASSQSHSYEQYF
CDR3 DNA: TGTGCCAGCAGCCAATCCCACAGCTACGAGCAGTACTTC
V gene: TRBV11-3
clone size: .
D gene: .
J gene: TRBJ2-7

CDR3 protein: CASSMGTGLLAKNIQYF
CDR3 DNA: TGCGCCAGCAGCATGGGGACAGGGCTTCTAGCCAAAAACATTCAGTACTTC
V gene: TRBV5-1
clone size: .
D gene: TRBD1
J gene: TRBJ2-4

CDR3 protein: CASTPGATYNEQFF
CDR3 DNA: TGTGCCAGCACACCGGGGGCGACCTACAATGAGCAGTTCTTC
V gene: TRBV7-8
clone size: .
D gene: .
J gene: TRBJ2-1

CDR3 protein: CASSQEISYEQYF
CDR3 DNA: TGTGCCAGCAGCCAAGAGATTTCCTACGAGCAGTACTTC
V gene: TRBV3-1/TRBV3-2
clone size: .
D gene: .
J gene: TRBJ2-7

CDR3 protein: CASSEGGAGATREYF
CDR3 DNA: TGTGCCAGCAGTGAAGGAGGAGCGGGAGCAACCAGGGAGTACTTC
V gene: TRBV6-1
clone size: .
D gene: TRBD2
J gene: TRBJ2-7

CDR3 protein: CASRTGQGMNTEAFF
CDR3 DNA: TGTGCCAGCAGAACGGGACAGGGGATGAACACTGAAGCTTTCTTT
V gene: TRBV25-1
clone size: .
D gene: TRBD1
J gene: TRBJ1-1

CDR3 protein: CAISQGATNEKLFF
CDR3 DNA: TGTGCCATCTCCCAGGGCGCAACTAATGAAAAACTGTTTTTT
V gene: TRBV10-3
clone size: few
D gene: .
J gene: TRBJ1-4

CDR3 protein: CASSELAGASTDTQYF
CDR3 DNA: TGTGCCAGCAGTGAACTAGCGGGGGCTAGCACAGATACGCAGTATTTT
V gene: TRBV6-1
clone size: .
D gene: TRBD2
J gene: TRBJ2-3

CDR3 protein: CASSLGPGLADSYNEQFF
CDR3 DNA: TGCGCCAGCAGCTTGGGCCCGGGACTAGCGGACTCCTACAATGAGCAGTTCTTC
V gene: TRBV5-1
clone size: .
D gene: TRBD2
J gene: TRBJ2-1

CDR3 protein: CSVEGRGHEQFF
CDR3 DNA: TGCAGCGTTGAAGGACGGGGTCATGAGCAGTTCTTC
V gene: TRBV29-1
clone size: once
D gene: .
J gene: TRBJ2-1

CDR3 protein: CASSYGTGLNEQFF
CDR3 DNA: TGTGCCAGCAGTTACGGGACAGGCCTCAATGAGCAGTTCTTC
V gene: TRBV6-5
clone size: .
D gene: TRBD1
J gene: TRBJ2-1

CDR3 protein: CASRNVNTEAFF
CDR3 DNA: TGTGCCAGCAGGAATGTGAACACTGAAGCTTTCTTT
V gene: TRBV28
clone size: .
D gene: .
J gene: TRBJ1-1

CDR3 protein: CASSEVGALHQPQHF
CDR3 DNA: TGTGCCAGCAGTGAAGTGGGGGCGCTGCATCAGCCCCAGCATTTT
V gene: TRBV6-1
clone size: .
D gene: .
J gene: TRBJ1-5

CDR3 protein: CASSSRTGRSEKLFF
CDR3 DNA: TGTGCCAGCAGTTCCCGGACAGGGCGAAGTGAAAAACTGTTTTTT
V gene: TRBV6-6
clone size: .
D gene: TRBD1
J gene: TRBJ1-4

CDR3 protein: CASSPTGDPYGYTF
CDR3 DNA: TGTGCCAGCAGCCCGACAGGGGACCCCTATGGCTACACCTTC
V gene: TRBV5-4
clone size: .
D gene: TRBD1
J gene: TRBJ1-2

CDR3 protein: CASSDSGTGYSPLHF
CDR3 DNA: TGTGCCAGTAGTGACTCCGGGACAGGGTATTCACCCCTCCACTTT
V gene: TRBV19
clone size: .
D gene: TRBD1
J gene: TRBJ1-6

CDR3 protein: CASSETWTGQSEAFF
CDR3 DNA: TGTGCCAGCAGTGAGACTTGGACAGGTCAATCTGAAGCTTTCTTT
V gene: TRBV6-1
clone size: .
D gene: TRBD1
J gene: TRBJ1-1

CDR3 protein: CASSMLAGTGELFF
CDR3 DNA: TGTGCCAGTAGTATGCTAGCGGGAACCGGGGAGCTGTTTTTT
V gene: TRBV19
clone size: .
D gene: TRBD2
J gene: TRBJ2-2

CDR3 protein: CASSPHETQYF
CDR3 DNA: TGTGCCAGCTCACCTCACGAGACCCAGTACTTC
V gene: TRBV18
clone size: .
D gene: .
J gene: TRBJ2-5

CDR3 protein: CASSWTSGIEQFF
CDR3 DNA: TGCGCCAGCAGCTGGACTAGCGGGATTGAGCAGTTCTTC
V gene: TRBV5-1
clone size: .
D gene: TRBD2
J gene: TRBJ2-1

CDR3 protein: CASESSGSTTGELFF
CDR3 DNA: TGTGCCAGCGAATCCAGCGGGAGTACCACCGGGGAGCTGTTTTTT
V gene: TRBV2
clone size: .
D gene: TRBD2
J gene: TRBJ2-2

CDR3 protein: CASGGVVDTDTQYF
CDR3 DNA: TGCGCCAGCGGGGGCGTGGTGGACACAGATACGCAGTATTTT
V gene: TRBV5-1
clone size: .
D gene: .
J gene: TRBJ2-3

CDR3 protein: CASSGEAGGYNEQFF
CDR3 DNA: TGTGCCAGCAGCGGAGAGGCCGGGGGCTACAATGAGCAGTTCTTC
V gene: TRBV9
clone size: .
D gene: .
J gene: TRBJ2-1

CDR3 protein: CASSELSGTGAEAFF
CDR3 DNA: TGTGCCAGCAGTGAACTGTCCGGGACAGGGGCTGAAGCTTTCTTT
V gene: TRBV2
clone size: .
D gene: TRBD1
J gene: TRBJ1-1

CDR3 protein: CASSSAPYSGNTIYF
CDR3 DNA: TGTGCCAGCAGCTCCGCCCCCTACTCTGGAAACACCATATATTTT
V gene: TRBV7-9
clone size: .
D gene: .
J gene: TRBJ1-3

CDR3 protein: CASSPSNGENSPLHF
CDR3 DNA: TGTGCCAGCAGCCCTAGTAACGGGGAAAATTCACCCCTCCACTTT
V gene: TRBV7-9
clone size: few
D gene: .
J gene: TRBJ1-6

CDR3 protein: CASSIAATSGNTIYF
CDR3 DNA: TGTGCCAGTAGTATCGCAGCAACCTCTGGAAACACCATATATTTT
V gene: TRBV19
clone size: .
D gene: .
J gene: TRBJ1-3

CDR3 protein: CASRPAPGETQYF
CDR3 DNA: TGTGCCAGTAGACCTGCGCCCGGGGAGACCCAGTACTTC
V gene: TRBV19
clone size: .
D gene: .
J gene: TRBJ2-5

CDR3 protein: CASRTGGAGEKLFF
CDR3 DNA: TGTGCCAGCAGGACAGGGGGGGCGGGAGAAAAACTGTTTTTT
V gene: TRBV6-5
clone size: .
D gene: TRBD1
J gene: TRBJ1-4

CDR3 protein: CAWSVHLGNQPQHF
CDR3 DNA: TGTGCCTGGAGTGTACATTTAGGAAATCAGCCCCAGCATTTT
V gene: TRBV30
clone size: .
D gene: .
J gene: TRBJ1-5

CDR3 protein: CASSLLHLNTEAFF
CDR3 DNA: TGTGCCAGCAGCTTACTACACTTGAACACTGAAGCTTTCTTT
V gene: TRBV7-8
clone size: once
D gene: .
J gene: TRBJ1-1

CDR3 protein: CASSFRPIAGYNEQFF
CDR3 DNA: TGTGCCAGCAGTTTCCGACCCATTGCAGGTTACAATGAGCAGTTCTTC
V gene: TRBV27
clone size: few
D gene: .
J gene: TRBJ2-1

CDR3 protein: CASSVYRRGNNEQFF
CDR3 DNA: TGTGCCAGCAGCGTGTATAGACGGGGCAACAATGAGCAGTTCTTC
V gene: TRBV9
clone size: .
D gene: .
J gene: TRBJ2-1

CDR3 protein: CASGGGGNQPQHF
CDR3 DNA: TGTGCCAGTGGGGGTGGGGGCAATCAGCCCCAGCATTTT
V gene: TRBV2
clone size: .
D gene: .
J gene: TRBJ1-5

CDR3 protein: CASSLKRQGSGANVLTF
CDR3 DNA: TGTGCCAGCAGCTTGAAGCGTCAGGGCTCTGGGGCCAACGTCCTGACTTTC
V gene: TRBV7-8
clone size: .
D gene: .
J gene: TRBJ2-6

CDR3 protein: CASSEGTHPGQGVEYGYTF
CDR3 DNA: TGTGCCAGCAGTGAAGGAACCCATCCGGGACAGGGGGTAGAGTATGGCTACACCTTC
V gene: TRBV6-1
clone size: .
D gene: TRBD1
J gene: TRBJ1-2

CDR3 protein: CAISGSTDTQYF
CDR3 DNA: TGTGCCATCAGTGGGTCTACAGATACGCAGTATTTT
V gene: TRBV10-3
clone size: once
D gene: .
J gene: TRBJ2-3

CDR3 protein: CASSLAASGGAFSYNEQFF
CDR3 DNA: TGTGCCAGCAGCTTAGCAGCTAGCGGAGGGGCCTTTTCCTACAATGAGCAGTTCTTC
V gene: TRBV7-8
clone size: .
D gene: TRBD2
J gene: TRBJ2-1

CDR3 protein: CASNEGPILMSNQPQHF
CDR3 DNA: TGTGCCAGCAACGAGGGGCCCATATTAATGAGCAATCAGCCCCAGCATTTT
V gene: TRBV28
clone size: .
D gene: .
J gene: TRBJ1-5

CDR3 protein: CASSLAVESSGANVLTF
CDR3 DNA: TGTGCCAGCAGCTTGGCTGTCGAGAGCTCTGGGGCCAACGTCCTGACTTTC
V gene: TRBV5-5
clone size: once
D gene: .
J gene: TRBJ2-6

CDR3 protein: CASSPEIAVNTGELFF
CDR3 DNA: TGCGCCAGCAGCCCCGAGATAGCGGTGAACACCGGGGAGCTGTTTTTT
V gene: TRBV4-3
clone size: .
D gene: .
J gene: TRBJ2-2

CDR3 protein: CASSPHWNTEAFF
CDR3 DNA: TGTGCCAGCAGTCCCCACTGGAACACTGAAGCTTTCTTT
V gene: TRBV28
clone size: .
D gene: .
J gene: TRBJ1-1

CDR3 protein: CASSSDNRNRYGYTF
CDR3 DNA: TGTGCCAGCAGCTCTGATAACAGGAATCGCTATGGCTACACCTTC
V gene: TRBV5-4
clone size: .
D gene: .
J gene: TRBJ1-2

CDR3 protein: CASSGGGALARGDTQYF
CDR3 DNA: TGTGCCAGCAGTGGGGGCGGGGCACTAGCGCGGGGAGATACGCAGTATTTT
V gene: TRBV2
clone size: .
D gene: TRBD2
J gene: TRBJ2-3

CDR3 protein: CASSVQTGITYQETQYF
CDR3 DNA: TGTGCCAGCAGCGTGCAGACAGGGATTACATATCAAGAGACCCAGTACTTC
V gene: TRBV7-2
clone size: .
D gene: TRBD1
J gene: TRBJ2-5

CDR3 protein: CAISTLGEQYF
CDR3 DNA: TGTGCCATCAGTACCTTGGGGGAGCAGTACTTC
V gene: TRBV10-3
clone size: .
D gene: .
J gene: TRBJ2-7

CDR3 protein: CASSRWLAGESGELFF
CDR3 DNA: TGTGCCAGCAGCCGGTGGCTAGCGGGAGAGTCCGGGGAGCTGTTTTTT
V gene: TRBV27
clone size: .
D gene: TRBD2
J gene: TRBJ2-2

CDR3 protein: CASSVKGEQPQHF
CDR3 DNA: TGTGCCAGCAGCGTAAAGGGGGAGCAGCCCCAGCATTTT
V gene: TRBV9
clone size: .
D gene: .
J gene: TRBJ1-5

CDR3 protein: CASSGLAGGTYNEQFF
CDR3 DNA: TGTGCCAGCAGTGGGCTAGCGGGAGGGACGTACAATGAGCAGTTCTTC
V gene: TRBV28
clone size: once
D gene: TRBD2
J gene: TRBJ2-1

CDR3 protein: CASSPNFGTNEKLFF
CDR3 DNA: TGTGCCAGCAGTCCCAACTTTGGAACTAATGAAAAACTGTTTTTT
V gene: TRBV2
clone size: .
D gene: .
J gene: TRBJ1-4

CDR3 protein: CASSKGKTARCGYTF
CDR3 DNA: TGTGCCAGCAGCAAAGGAAAAACAGCCCGCTGCGGCTACACCTTC
V gene: TRBV21-1
clone size: .
D gene: .
J gene: TRBJ1-2

CDR3 protein: CASRLGGATGVNQPQHF
CDR3 DNA: TGTGCAAGTCGCTTAGGGGGGGCTACAGGGGTCAATCAGCCCCAGCATTTT
V gene: TRBV12-2
clone size: .
D gene: .
J gene: TRBJ1-5

CDR3 protein: CASSLDGRTEAFF
CDR3 DNA: TGTGCCAGCAGTCTCGACGGCAGAACTGAAGCTTTCTTT
V gene: TRBV6-5
clone size: few
D gene: .
J gene: TRBJ1-1